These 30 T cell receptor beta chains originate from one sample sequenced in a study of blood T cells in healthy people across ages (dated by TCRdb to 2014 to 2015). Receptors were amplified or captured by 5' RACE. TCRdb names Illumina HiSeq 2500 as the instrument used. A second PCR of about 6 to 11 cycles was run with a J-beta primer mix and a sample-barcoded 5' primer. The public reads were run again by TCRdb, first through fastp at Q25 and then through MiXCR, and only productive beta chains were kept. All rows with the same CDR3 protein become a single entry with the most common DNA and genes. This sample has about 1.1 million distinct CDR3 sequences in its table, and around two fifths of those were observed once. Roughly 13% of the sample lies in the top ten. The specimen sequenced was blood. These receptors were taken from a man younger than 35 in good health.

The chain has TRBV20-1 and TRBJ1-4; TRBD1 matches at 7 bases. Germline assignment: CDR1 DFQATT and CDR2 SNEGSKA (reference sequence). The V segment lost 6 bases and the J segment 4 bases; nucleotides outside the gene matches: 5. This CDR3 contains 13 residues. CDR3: CSAPGTVNEKLFF. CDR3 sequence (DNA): TGCAGTGCGCCCGGGACAGTTAATGAAAAACTGTTTTTT.

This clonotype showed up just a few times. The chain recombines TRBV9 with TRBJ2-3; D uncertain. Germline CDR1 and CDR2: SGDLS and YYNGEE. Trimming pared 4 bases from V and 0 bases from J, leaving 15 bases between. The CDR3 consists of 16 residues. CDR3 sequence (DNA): TGTGCCAGCAGCCCCCCCGTCTCTTACAGCACAGATACGCAGTATTTT. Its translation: CASSPPVSYSTDTQYF.

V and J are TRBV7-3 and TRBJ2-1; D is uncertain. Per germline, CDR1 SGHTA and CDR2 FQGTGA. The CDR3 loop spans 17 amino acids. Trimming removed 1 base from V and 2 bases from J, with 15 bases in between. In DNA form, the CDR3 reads TGTGCCAGCAGCTTAAACCACCTCTTCTCACCCTACAATGAGCAGTTCTTC. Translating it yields CASSLNHLFSPYNEQFF.

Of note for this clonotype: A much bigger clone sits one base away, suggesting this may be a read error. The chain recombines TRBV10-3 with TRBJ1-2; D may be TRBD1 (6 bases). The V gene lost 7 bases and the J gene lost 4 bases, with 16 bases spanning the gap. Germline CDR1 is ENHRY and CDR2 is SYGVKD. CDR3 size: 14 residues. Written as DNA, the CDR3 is TGTGCCATCACCAACCGGGGGGCAGGCTATGGCTACACCTTC. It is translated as CAITNRGAGYGYTF.

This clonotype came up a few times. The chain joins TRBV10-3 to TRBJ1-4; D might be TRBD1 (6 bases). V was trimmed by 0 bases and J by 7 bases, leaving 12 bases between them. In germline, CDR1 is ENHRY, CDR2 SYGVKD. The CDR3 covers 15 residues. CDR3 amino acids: CAISESRQESEKLFF. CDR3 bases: TGTGCCATCAGTGAGTCGAGACAGGAGAGTGAAAAACTGTTTTTT.

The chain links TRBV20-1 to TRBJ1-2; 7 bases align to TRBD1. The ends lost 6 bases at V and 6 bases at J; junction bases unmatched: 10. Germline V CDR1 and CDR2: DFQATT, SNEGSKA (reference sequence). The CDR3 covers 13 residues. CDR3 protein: CSAVHRGKDGYTF. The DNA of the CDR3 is TGCAGTGCGGTCCACAGGGGCAAGGATGGCTACACCTTC.

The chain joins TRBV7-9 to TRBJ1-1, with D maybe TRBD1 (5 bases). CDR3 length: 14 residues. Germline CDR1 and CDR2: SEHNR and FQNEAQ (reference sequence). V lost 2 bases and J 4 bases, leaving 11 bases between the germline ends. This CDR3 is CASSLSREATEAFF. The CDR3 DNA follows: TGTGCCAGCAGCTTAAGCAGGGAGGCCACTGAAGCTTTCTTT.

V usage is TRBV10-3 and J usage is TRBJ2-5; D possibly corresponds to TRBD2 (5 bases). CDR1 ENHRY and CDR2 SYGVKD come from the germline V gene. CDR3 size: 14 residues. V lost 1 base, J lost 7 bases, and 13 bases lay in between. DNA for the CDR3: TGTGCCATCAGTGAGTTGGACCCGGCGGGGACCCAGTACTTC. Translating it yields CAISELDPAGTQYF.

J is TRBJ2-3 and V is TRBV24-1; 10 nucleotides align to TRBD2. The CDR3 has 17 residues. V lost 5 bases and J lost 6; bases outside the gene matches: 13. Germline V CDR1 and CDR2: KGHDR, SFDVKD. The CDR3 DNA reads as TGTGCCACCAGTGGCCCCCCTAGCGGGAGAGATGAGGATACGCAGTATTTT. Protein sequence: CATSGPPSGRDEDTQYF.

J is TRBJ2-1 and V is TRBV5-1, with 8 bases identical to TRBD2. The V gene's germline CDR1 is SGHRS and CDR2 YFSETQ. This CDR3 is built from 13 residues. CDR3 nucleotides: TGCGTGTCCAGCGGGAGCTCCTACAATGAGCAGTTCTTC. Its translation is CVSSGSSYNEQFF. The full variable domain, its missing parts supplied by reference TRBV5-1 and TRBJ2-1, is KAGVTQTPRYLIKTRGQQVTLSCSPISGHRSVSWYQQTPGQGLQFLFEYFSETQRNKGNFPGRFSGRQFSNSRSEMNVSTLELGDSALYLCVSSGSSYNEQFFGPGTRLTVL.

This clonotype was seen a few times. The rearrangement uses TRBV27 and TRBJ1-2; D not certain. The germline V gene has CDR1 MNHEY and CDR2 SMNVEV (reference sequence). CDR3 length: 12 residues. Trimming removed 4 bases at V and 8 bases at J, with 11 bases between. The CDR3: CASSSLLVGYTF. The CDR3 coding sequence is TGTGCCAGCAGTTCCCTTTTAGTCGGCTACACCTTC.

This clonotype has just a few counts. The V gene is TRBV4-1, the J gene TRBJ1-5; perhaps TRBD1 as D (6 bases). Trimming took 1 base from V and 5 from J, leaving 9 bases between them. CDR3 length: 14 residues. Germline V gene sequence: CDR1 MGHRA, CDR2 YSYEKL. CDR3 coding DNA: TGCGCCAGCAGCCAAGGGACAGTCCATCAGCCCCAGCATTTT. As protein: CASSQGTVHQPQHF.

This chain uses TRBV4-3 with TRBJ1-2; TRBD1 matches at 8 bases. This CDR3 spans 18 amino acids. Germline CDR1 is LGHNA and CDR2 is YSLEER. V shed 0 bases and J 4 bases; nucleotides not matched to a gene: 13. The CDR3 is CASSQDTDRETRPYGYTF. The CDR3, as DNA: TGCGCCAGCAGCCAAGATACGGACAGGGAAACAAGGCCCTATGGCTACACCTTC.

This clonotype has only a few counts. As DNA, the CDR3 is TGTGCCAGCAGTTTATCAACAGGGACAAATGAAAAACTGTTTTTT. Encoded protein: CASSLSTGTNEKLFF. This sequence joins TRBV28 and TRBJ1-4; possibly TRBD1 for D (6 bases). V lost 1 base and J 5 bases, leaving 11 bases between the germline ends. CDR1 is MDHEN, CDR2 SYDVKM, per germline. The CDR3 covers 15 residues.

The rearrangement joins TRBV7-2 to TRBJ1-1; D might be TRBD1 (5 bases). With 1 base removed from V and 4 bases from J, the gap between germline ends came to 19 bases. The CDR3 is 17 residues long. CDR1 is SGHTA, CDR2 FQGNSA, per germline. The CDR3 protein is CASSLGGVVGLSTEAFF. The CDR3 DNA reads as TGTGCCAGCAGCTTAGGGGGGGTGGTGGGTTTGAGCACTGAAGCTTTCTTT.

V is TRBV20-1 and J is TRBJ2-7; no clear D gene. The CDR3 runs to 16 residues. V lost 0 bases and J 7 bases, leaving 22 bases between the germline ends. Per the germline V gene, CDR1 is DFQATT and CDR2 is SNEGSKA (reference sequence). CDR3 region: CSARDLREGFYNEQYF. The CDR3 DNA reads TGCAGTGCTAGAGATCTTAGGGAAGGATTTTACAATGAGCAGTACTTC.

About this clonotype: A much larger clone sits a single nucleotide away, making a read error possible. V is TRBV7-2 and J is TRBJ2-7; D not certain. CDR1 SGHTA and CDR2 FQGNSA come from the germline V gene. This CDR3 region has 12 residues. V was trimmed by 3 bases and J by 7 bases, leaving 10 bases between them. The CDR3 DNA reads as TGTGCCAGCAGCTTCGTGAACAATGAGCAGTACTTC. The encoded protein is CASSFVNNEQYF.

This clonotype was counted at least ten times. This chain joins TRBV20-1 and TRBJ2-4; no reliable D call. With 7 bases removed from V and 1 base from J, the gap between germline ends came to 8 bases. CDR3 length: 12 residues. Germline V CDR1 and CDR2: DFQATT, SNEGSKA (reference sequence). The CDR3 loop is CSGSVAKNIQYF. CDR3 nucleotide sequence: TGCAGTGGGAGCGTGGCCAAAAACATTCAGTACTTC.

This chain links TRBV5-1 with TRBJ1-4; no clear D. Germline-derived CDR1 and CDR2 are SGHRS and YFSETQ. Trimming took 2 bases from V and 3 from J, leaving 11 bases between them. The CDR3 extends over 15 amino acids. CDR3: CASSLGRAANEKLFF. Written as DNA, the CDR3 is TGCGCCAGCAGCTTAGGGAGGGCGGCTAATGAAAAACTGTTTTTT.

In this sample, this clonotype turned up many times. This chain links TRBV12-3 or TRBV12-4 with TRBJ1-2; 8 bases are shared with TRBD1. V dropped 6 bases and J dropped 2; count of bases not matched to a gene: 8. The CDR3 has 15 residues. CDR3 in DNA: TGTGCCAGCAGCCAAGACAGGGGACAGAACTATGGCTACACCTTC. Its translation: CASSQDRGQNYGYTF.

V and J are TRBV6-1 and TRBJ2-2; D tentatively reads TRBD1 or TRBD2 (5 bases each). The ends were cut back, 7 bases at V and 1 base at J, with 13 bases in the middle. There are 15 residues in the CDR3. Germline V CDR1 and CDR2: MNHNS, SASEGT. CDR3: CASTRGAENTGELFF. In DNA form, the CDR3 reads TGTGCCAGCACCCGAGGGGCAGAGAACACCGGGGAGCTGTTTTTT.

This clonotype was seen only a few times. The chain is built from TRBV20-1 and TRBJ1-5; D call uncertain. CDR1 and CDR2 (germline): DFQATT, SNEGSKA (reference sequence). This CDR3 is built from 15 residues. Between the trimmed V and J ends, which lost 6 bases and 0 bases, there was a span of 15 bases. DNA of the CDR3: TGCAGTGCGCAGAGGTCAGAGTATAGCAATCAGCCCCAGCATTTT. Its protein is CSAQRSEYSNQPQHF.

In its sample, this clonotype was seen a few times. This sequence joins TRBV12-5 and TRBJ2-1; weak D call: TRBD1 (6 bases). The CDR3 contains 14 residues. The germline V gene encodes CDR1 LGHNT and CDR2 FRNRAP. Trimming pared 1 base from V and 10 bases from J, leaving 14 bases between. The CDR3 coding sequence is TGTGCTAGTGGTTTGGCCCTAACAGGGACGGAGCAGTTCTTC. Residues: CASGLALTGTEQFF.

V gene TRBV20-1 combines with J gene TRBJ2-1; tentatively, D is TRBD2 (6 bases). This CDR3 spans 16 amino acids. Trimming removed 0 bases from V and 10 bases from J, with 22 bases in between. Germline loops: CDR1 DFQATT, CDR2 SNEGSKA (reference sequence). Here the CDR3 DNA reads TGCAGTGCTAGAGACCCTCTGCGGGGAGGAGTAAGGGAGCAGTTCTTC. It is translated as CSARDPLRGGVREQFF.

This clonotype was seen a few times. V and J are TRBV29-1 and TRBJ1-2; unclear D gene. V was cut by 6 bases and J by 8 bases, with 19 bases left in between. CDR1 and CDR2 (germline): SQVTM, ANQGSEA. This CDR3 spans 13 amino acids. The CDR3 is CSVGQPDLRGYTF. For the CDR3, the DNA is TGCAGCGTGGGCCAGCCCGATCTGAGGGGCTACACCTTC.

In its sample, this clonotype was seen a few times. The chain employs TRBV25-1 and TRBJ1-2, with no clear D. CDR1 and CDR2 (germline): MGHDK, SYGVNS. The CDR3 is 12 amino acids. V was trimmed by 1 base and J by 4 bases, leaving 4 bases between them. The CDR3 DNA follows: TGTGCCAGCAGTGAATCCAGCTATGGCTACACCTTC. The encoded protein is CASSESSYGYTF.

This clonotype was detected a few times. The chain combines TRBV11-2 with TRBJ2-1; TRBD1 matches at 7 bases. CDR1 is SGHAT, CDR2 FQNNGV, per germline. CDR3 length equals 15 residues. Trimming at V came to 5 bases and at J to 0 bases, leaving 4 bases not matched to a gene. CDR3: CASSITGVSYNEQFF. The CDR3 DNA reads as TGTGCCAGCAGCATAACAGGGGTCTCCTACAATGAGCAGTTCTTC. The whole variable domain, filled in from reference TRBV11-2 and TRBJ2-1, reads EAGVAQSPRYKIIEKRQSVAFWCNPISGHATLYWYQQILGQGPKLLIQFQNNGVVDDSQLPKDRFSAERLKGVDSTLKIQPAKLEDSAVYLCASSITGVSYNEQFFGPGTRLTVL.

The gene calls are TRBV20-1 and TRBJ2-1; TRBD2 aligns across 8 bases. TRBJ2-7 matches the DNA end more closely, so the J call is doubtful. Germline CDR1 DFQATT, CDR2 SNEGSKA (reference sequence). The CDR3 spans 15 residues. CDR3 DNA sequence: TGCAGTGCGGGCGGGGGGACGAGCTCCTACAATGAGCAGTACTTC. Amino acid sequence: CSAGGGTSSYNEQYF.

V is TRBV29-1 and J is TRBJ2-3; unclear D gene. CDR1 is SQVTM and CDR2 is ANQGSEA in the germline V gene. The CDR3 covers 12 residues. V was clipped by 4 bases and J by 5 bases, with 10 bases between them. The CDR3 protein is CSVAPIGDTQYF. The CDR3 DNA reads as TGCAGCGTTGCTCCCATAGGAGATACGCAGTATTTT.

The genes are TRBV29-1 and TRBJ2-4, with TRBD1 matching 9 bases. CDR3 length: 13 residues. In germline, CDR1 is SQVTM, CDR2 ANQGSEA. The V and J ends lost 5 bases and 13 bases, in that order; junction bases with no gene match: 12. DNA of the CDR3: TGCAGCGTTCTGGGACAGGGCTTGACGGAGCAGTACTTC. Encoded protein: CSVLGQGLTEQYF.